This T cell receptor (beta chain) appears in the sequencing data of a study of Ad26.COV2.S vaccination and SARS-CoV-2 variants. As for the study in general: Donor was in the COV1001 Ad26.COV2.S trial arm.

The treatment: 19 received Ad26.COV2.S at low or high dose, single or two shots; roughly 5 received placebo; per-sample allocation not given. Sampling took place 63 days after the first vaccine or placebo injection. Vaccination employed an Ad26 vector expressing the Wuhan-strain SARS-CoV-2 spike. The CDR3 is 16 residues long. The germline V gene has CDR1 SGHVS and CDR2 FNYEAQ. V was pared by 1 base and J by 1 base, with 12 bases between. Measured with immunoSEQ multiplex PCR; TCRdb has only the in-frame clones, and not every one. Of about 410,000 clones listed, 92% were seen once; the top ten hold more than 1.5%.

This receptor was identified in a person aged 18-65 years who received the Ad26.COV2.S COVID-19 vaccine or a placebo. This chain connects TRBV7-6 to TRBJ2-3, with D unresolved. This sample comprised peripheral blood, obtained in a trial of Ad26.COV2.S vaccine versus placebo. CDR3 residues: CASSLETITGTDTQYF. The CDR3 DNA reads TGTGCCAGCAGCTTAGAAACGATCACGGGCACAGATACGCAGTATTTT.